A selection of T cell receptor beta chains follows, all from one sample in a study of preoperative IRX-2 immunotherapy in early breast cancer. Clones were sequenced by immunoSEQ multiplex PCR, and TCRdb holds only the in-frame ones, with some missing. The table includes around 25,000 clones, 78% detected once. Here the sequenced sample was lymph node tissue, taken before IRX-2 immunotherapy. The source of these receptors is a human donor with breast cancer. Each CDR3 is given with its conserved first and last residue. A D gene is named only where the DNA matches it firmly. Not every row has a clone size; where given, it reads once, few, many or a size class.

D: NA; J: TRBJ2-3; V: TRBV10-1; size: NA; DNA: TGCGCCAGCAGTGAGTCCGGGCTTGATACGCAGTATTTT; CDR3: CASSESGLDTQYF
D: NA; J: TRBJ1-2; V: TRBV11-3; size: NA; DNA: TGTGCCAGCAGCTCTGGACTAGGTCCTCATGGCTACACCTTC; CDR3: CASSSGLGPHGYTF
D: NA; J: TRBJ2-3; V: TRBV5-1; size: NA; DNA: TGCGCCAGCAGCTTGTCCTACCTTAGCACAGATACGCAGTATTTT; CDR3: CASSLSYLSTDTQYF
D: NA; J: TRBJ2-1; V: TRBV10-1; size: NA; DNA: TGCGCCAGCAGTGAGCTGGGGGGAGTTGAGCAGTTCTTC; CDR3: CASSELGGVEQFF
D: TRBD1; J: TRBJ1-1; V: TRBV5-1; size: NA; DNA: TGCGCCAGCAGCCCTGCAGGGACAGTGAACACTGAAGCTTTCTTT; CDR3: CASSPAGTVNTEAFF
D: TRBD1; J: TRBJ2-3; V: TRBV28; size: NA; DNA: TGTGCCAGCAGTCTAACAGGGGCCCCAGATACGCAGTATTTT; CDR3: CASSLTGAPDTQYF
D: NA; J: TRBJ1-6; V: TRBV5-1; size: NA; DNA: TGCGCCAGCAGCTCCAAATCAGGGGCGAACTCCTATAATTCACCCCTCCACTTT; CDR3: CASSSKSGANSYNSPLHF
D: NA; J: TRBJ1-3; V: TRBV28; size: few; DNA: TGTGCCAGCAGTGTGACAGTCTCTGGAAACACCATATATTTT; CDR3: CASSVTVSGNTIYF
D: TRBD1; J: TRBJ1-1; V: TRBV7-2; size: NA; DNA: TGTGCCAGCAGCTGGGACAGGGTGGCTGAAGCTTTCTTT; CDR3: CASSWDRVAEAFF
D: TRBD1; J: TRBJ1-6; V: TRBV11-3; size: few; DNA: TGTGCCAGCTCCTTCACAGGGGGCCCAAATTCACCCCTCCACTTT; CDR3: CASSFTGGPNSPLHF
D: NA; J: TRBJ2-7; V: TRBV11-3; size: few; DNA: TGTGCCAGCAGCCCTGGACACGGGACGGGGTACGAGCAGTACTTC; CDR3: CASSPGHGTGYEQYF
D: NA; J: TRBJ1-1; V: TRBV7-2; size: NA; DNA: TGTGCCAGCAGCCGAAACATGAACACTGAAGCTTTCTTT; CDR3: CASSRNMNTEAFF
D: NA; J: TRBJ1-1; V: TRBV30; size: few; DNA: TGTGCCTGGAGTGTATTGTGGGTAGCTTTCTTT; CDR3: CAWSVLWVAFF
D: NA; J: TRBJ2-7; V: TRBV11-3; size: few; DNA: TGTGCCAGCAGCCATATAATCATTAGATCCCTACCACTCTGCGAGCAGTACTTC; CDR3: CASSHIIIRSLPLCEQYF
D: NA; J: TRBJ2-1; V: TRBV11-3; size: NA; DNA: TGTGCCAGCAGCCCCTTCGGTAGCTCGTACAATGAGCAGTTCTTC; CDR3: CASSPFGSSYNEQFF
D: TRBD2; J: TRBJ2-2; V: TRBV7-1; size: NA; DNA: TGTGCCAGCAGCTTAGCGGGTTTTGCGGACTCCCGGGGCGGGGAGCTGTTTTTT; CDR3: CASSLAGFADSRGGELFF
D: NA; J: TRBJ1-1; V: TRBV6-8; size: few; DNA: TGTGCCATCAGTCAAGGACAGAACACTGAAGCTTTCTTT; CDR3: CAISQGQNTEAFF